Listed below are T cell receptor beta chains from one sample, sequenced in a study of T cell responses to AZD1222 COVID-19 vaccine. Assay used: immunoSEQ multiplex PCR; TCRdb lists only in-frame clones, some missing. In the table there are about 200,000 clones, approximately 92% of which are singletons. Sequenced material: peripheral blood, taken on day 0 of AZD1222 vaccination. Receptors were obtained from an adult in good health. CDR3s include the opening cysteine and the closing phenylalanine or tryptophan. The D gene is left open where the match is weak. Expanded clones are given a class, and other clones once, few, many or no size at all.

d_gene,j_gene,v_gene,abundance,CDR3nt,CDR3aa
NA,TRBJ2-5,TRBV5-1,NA,TGCGCCAGCAGCTACGCAGGGGCCGCGGAGACCCAGTACTTC,CASSYAGAAETQYF
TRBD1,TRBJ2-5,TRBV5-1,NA,TGCGCCAGCAGCTTGGGAGCGCGGACAGGGTATGAAGGAGAGACCCAGTACTTC,CASSLGARTGYEGETQYF
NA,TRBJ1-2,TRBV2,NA,TGTGCCAGCAGTAAGAGGTCCGGGATTGATAGCTACACCTTC,CASSKRSGIDSYTF
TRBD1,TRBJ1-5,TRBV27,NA,TGTGCCAGCAGCCCAGGGGGAGGGCAGCCCCAGCATTTT,CASSPGGGQPQHF
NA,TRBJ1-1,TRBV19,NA,TGTGCCAGTAACTGGGACGGAGACACTGAAGCTTTCTTT,CASNWDGDTEAFF
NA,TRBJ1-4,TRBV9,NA,TGTGCCAGCAGCACAATAACGGGGGGGAAACTGTTTTTT,CASSTITGGKLFF
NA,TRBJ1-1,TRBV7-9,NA,TGTGCCAGCAGCTTACCGACGGTATCGGGCACTGAAGCTTTCTTT,CASSLPTVSGTEAFF
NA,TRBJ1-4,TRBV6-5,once,TGTGCCTCCAGCTCGGGGGGCGCCGGTAATGAAAAACTGTTTTTT,CASSSGGAGNEKLFF
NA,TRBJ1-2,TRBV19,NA,TGTGCCAGTCGACGAGACTATGGCTACACCTTC,CASRRDYGYTF
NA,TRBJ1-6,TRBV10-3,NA,TGTGCCATCAGTGAGGGCGCTGGTAATTCACCCCTCCACTTT,CAISEGAGNSPLHF
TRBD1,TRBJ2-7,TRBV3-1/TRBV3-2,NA,TGTGCCAGCAGCCAAGAAAGCCTTCACAGGGGGAGGAGCTACGAGCAGTACTTC,CASSQESLHRGRSYEQYF
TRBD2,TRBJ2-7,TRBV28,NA,TGTGCCAGCACCCCGGGGGGTAGCTCCTACGAGCAGTACTTC,CASTPGGSSYEQYF
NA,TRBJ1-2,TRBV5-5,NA,TGTGCCAGCAGCGCGACAGGTCTCAATGGCTACACCTTC,CASSATGLNGYTF
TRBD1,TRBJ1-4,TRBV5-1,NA,TGCGCCAGCAGCGATGACAGGGGTGATGAAAAACTGTTTTTT,CASSDDRGDEKLFF
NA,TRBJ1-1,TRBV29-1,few,TGCAGCGTAGCCCCATTGGGGAACACTGAAGCTTTCTTT,CSVAPLGNTEAFF
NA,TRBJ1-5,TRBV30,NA,TGTGCCTGGAACCCAGGGCCCGGACAGCCCCAGCATTTT,CAWNPGPGQPQHF
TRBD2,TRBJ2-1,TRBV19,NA,TGTGCCAGTACGAGAAGCGGGGGGGCGTGGAATGAGCAGTTCTTC,CASTRSGGAWNEQFF
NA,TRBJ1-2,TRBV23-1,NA,TGCGCCAGCAGTCATCCTCGACAGGAGAACTATGGCTACACCTTC,CASSHPRQENYGYTF
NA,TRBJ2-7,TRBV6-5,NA,TGTGCCAGCAGGGACTACGAGCAGTACTTC,CASRDYEQYF
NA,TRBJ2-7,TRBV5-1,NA,TGCGCCAGCAGCTTCTGGGGCATTAGTTACGAGCAGTACTTC,CASSFWGISYEQYF
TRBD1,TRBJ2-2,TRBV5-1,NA,TGCGCCAGCAGCCGACAGGGGCTTGACACCGGGGAGCTGTTTTTT,CASSRQGLDTGELFF
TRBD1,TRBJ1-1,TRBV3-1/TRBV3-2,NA,TGTGCCAGCAGCCCCGGGACAGGGGGGAACACTGAAGCTTTCTTT,CASSPGTGGNTEAFF
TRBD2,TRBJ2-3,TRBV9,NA,TGTGCCAGTACCGACGAAGCGGGGACTAGCACAGATACGCAGTATTTT,CASTDEAGTSTDTQYF
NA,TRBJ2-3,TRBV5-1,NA,TGCGCCAGCAGCCTAGAGGTGGGCAGGGGTACAGATACGCAGTATTTT,CASSLEVGRGTDTQYF
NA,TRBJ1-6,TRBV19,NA,TGTGCCAGTAGTATGGGTTCACCCCTCCACTTT,CASSMGSPLHF
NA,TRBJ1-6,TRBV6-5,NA,TGTGCCAGCAGTTACCTACAGGACTTATCACCCCTCCACTTT,CASSYLQDLSPLHF
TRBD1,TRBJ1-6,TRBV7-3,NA,TGTGCCAGCAGCTTAGACAGGGTTGAAAATTCACCCCTCCACTTT,CASSLDRVENSPLHF
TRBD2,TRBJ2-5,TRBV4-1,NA,TGCGCCAGCAGCCAAGATCGCGGGACTAGAGGAGTAGAGACCCAGTACTTC,CASSQDRGTRGVETQYF
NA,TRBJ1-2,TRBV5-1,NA,TGCGCCAGCAGCTTGGACAGGAATAACTATGGCTACACCTTC,CASSLDRNNYGYTF
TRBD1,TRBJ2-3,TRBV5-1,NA,TGCGCCAGCAGCCTGGACAGGGTGGATGATACGCAGTATTTT,CASSLDRVDDTQYF
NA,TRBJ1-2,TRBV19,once,TGTGCCAGTAGTATAGATCCTAGGCGTGGCTACACCTTC,CASSIDPRRGYTF
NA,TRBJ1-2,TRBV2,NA,TGTGCCAGCAGTGATTCTGACAGAAAGCCACATAACTATGGCTACACCTTC,CASSDSDRKPHNYGYTF
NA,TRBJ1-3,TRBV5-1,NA,TGCGCCAGCAGCGAGGGCTCTGGAAACACCATATATTTT,CASSEGSGNTIYF
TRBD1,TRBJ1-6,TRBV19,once,TGTGCCAGTAGTATCCACCGGGACAGGACTAATTCACCCCTCCACTTT,CASSIHRDRTNSPLHF
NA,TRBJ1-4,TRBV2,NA,TGTGCCAGCAGTGGACCCGGGACGGTCAATGAAAAACTGTTTTTT,CASSGPGTVNEKLFF
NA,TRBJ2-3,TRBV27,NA,TGTGCCAGCAGTTCCCGAGCGGAATCTAGCACAGATACGCAGTATTTT,CASSSRAESSTDTQYF
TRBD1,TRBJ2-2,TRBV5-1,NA,TGCGCCAGCAGCCCGGACAGGCCAAACACCGGGGAGCTGTTTTTT,CASSPDRPNTGELFF
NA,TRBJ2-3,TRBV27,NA,TGTGCCAGCAGTTTGGTAGGACACCCCACAGATACGCAGTATTTT,CASSLVGHPTDTQYF
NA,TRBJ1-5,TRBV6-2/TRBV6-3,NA,TGTGCCAGCAGCCGGGGGGCAGGGACTCAGCCCCAGCATTTT,CASSRGAGTQPQHF
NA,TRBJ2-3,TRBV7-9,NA,TGTGCCAGCAGCTCTCTCAGGTGGGGGGCCGCAGATACGCAGTATTTT,CASSSLRWGAADTQYF
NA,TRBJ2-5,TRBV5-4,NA,TGTGCCAGCAGCCTGGAATCACGGTTCCAAGAGACCCAGTACTTC,CASSLESRFQETQYF
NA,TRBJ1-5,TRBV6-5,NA,TGTGCCAGCAGTTCGGGGCAACCTAGCAATCAGCCCCAGCATTTT,CASSSGQPSNQPQHF